This T cell receptor beta chain appears in the sequencing data of a study of blood T cells in healthy people across ages. Study observations and caveats: It was held that the diversity estimates obtained from one million T cells were underestimates. In these data, TCR beta diversity tracked strongly with naive T cell percentage.

A second 7 to 11 cycle PCR used barcoded and J-beta primers. One entry per CDR3 protein results from TCRdb running MiXCR on the 5' RACE reads. In the table there are nearly 800,000 distinct CDR3 sequences, around 25% of which are singletons. Only a few counts were recorded for this clonotype. Its antigen remains unknown. V lost 3 bases to trimming and J lost 2 bases; unmatched junction nucleotides: 6. The CDR3 has 16 amino acids. The germline gives CDR1 SGDLS, CDR2 YYNGEE. This sample also appeared in a second study, on T cells of mothers and their children.

Sequenced sample: blood. The receptor was isolated from a boy under 18 in good health. V usage is TRBV9 and J usage is TRBJ2-5; 11 nucleotides match TRBD2. The CDR3 sequence is CASSEGLAAKQETQYF. CDR3 in DNA: TGTGCCAGCAGCGAGGGACTAGCGGCTAAACAAGAGACCCAGTACTTC.